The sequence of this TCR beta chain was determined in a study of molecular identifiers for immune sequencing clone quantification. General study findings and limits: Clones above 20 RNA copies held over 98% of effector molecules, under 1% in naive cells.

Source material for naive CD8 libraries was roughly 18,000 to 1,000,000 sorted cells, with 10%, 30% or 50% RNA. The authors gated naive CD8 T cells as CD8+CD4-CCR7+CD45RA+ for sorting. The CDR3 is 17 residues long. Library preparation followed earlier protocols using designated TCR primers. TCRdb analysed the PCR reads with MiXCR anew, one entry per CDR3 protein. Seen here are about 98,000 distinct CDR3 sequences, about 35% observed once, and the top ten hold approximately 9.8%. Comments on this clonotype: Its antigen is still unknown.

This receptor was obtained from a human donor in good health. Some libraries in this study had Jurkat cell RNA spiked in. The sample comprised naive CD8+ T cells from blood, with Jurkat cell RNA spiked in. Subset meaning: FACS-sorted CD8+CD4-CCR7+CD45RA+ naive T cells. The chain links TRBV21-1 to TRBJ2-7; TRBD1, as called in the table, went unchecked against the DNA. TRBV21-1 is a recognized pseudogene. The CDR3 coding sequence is TGTGCCAGCAGCAAAGTACCCCTTGGGGGGTGGCCCTACGAGCAGTACTTC. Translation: CASSKVPLGGWPYEQYF.